The TCR beta chain under discussion was sequenced for a study of cytomegalovirus exposure and HLA in healthy donors. Study-wide background: Among 398 genotyped donors, around 77% fell in the Caucasian-associated ancestry cluster.

Points from the study as a whole: The authors confirmed in vitro that a few CMV-associated chains were specific for CMV antigens. In an earlier analysis, most TCR beta V segments were productive about 87% or about 30% of the time.

This CDR3 has 16 residues. Germline CDR1 is ENHRY and CDR2 is SYGVKD. With 2 bases removed from V and 0 bases from J, the gap between germline ends came to 11 bases. Turning to this clone: The target antigen is unknown.

60 Vbeta and 13 Jbeta primers were used in PCR. The data were produced by immunoSEQ multiplex PCR, yet TCRdb's version contains in-frame clones alone and is incomplete. The sample lists some 110,000 clones, about three quarters seen once, with roughly 5.4% in the top ten. The chain couples TRBV10-3 to TRBJ2-1; D perhaps matches TRBD2 (5 bases). Sequencing was performed on PBMCs. This clonotype originated in a woman in her late teens or twenties in good health and CMV-seropositive. The CDR3 here is CAISELAPSSYNEQFF. Written as DNA, the CDR3 is TGTGCCATCAGTGAGCTAGCCCCGAGCTCCTACAATGAGCAGTTCTTC.